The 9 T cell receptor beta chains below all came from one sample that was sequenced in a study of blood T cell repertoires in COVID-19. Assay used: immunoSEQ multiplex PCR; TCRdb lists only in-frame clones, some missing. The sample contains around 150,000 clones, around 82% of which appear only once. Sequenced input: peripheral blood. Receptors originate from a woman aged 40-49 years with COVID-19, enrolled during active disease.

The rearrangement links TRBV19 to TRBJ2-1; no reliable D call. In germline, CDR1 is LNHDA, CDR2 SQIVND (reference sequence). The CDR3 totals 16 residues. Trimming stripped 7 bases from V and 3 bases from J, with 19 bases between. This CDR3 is CASNGVSDSFYNEQFF. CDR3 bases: TGTGCCAGTAATGGAGTCAGTGATTCATTCTACAATGAGCAGTTCTTC.

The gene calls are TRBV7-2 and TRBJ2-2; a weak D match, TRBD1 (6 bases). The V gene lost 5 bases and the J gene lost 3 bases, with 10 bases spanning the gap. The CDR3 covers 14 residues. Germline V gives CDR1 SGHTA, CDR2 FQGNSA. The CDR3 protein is CASSPHRDTGELFF. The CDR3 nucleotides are TGTGCCAGCAGCCCACACAGGGACACCGGGGAGCTGTTTTTT.

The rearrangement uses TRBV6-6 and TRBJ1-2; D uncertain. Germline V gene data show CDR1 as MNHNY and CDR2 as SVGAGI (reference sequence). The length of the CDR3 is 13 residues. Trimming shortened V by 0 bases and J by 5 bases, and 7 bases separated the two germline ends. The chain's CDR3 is CASSYSSYYGYTF. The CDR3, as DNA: TGTGCCAGCAGTTACTCGTCCTATTATGGCTACACCTTC.

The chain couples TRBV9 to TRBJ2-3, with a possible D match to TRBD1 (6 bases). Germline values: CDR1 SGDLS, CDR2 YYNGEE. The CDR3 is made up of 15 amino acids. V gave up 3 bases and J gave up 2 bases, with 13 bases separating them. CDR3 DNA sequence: TGTGCCAGCAGCGCTGGACAGCTCTACACAGATACGCAGTATTTT. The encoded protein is CASSAGQLYTDTQYF.

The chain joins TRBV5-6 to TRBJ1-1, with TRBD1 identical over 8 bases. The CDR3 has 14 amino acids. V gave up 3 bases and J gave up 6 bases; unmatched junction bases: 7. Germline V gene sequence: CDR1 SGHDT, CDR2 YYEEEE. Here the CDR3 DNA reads TGTGCCAGCAGCTGGAGGACAGGGTGGGCTGAAGCTTTCTTT. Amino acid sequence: CASSWRTGWAEAFF.

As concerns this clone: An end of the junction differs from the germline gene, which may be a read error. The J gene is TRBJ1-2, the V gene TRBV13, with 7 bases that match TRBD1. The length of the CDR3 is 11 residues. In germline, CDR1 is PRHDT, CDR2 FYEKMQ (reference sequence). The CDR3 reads CASSLGTGWAF. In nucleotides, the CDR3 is TGTGCCAGCAGCTTAGGGACAGGGTGGGCCTTC.

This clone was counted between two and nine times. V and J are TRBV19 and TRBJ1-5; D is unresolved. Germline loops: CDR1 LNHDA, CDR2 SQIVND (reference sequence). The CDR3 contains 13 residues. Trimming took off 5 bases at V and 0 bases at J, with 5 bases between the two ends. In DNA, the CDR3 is TGTGCCAGTAGTTTCAATAGCAATCAGCCCCAGCATTTT. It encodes CASSFNSNQPQHF.

The CDR3 DNA reads as TGTGCCAGCAGGGGGCTGATTGTCAATGAGCAGTTCTTC. Protein: CASRGLIVNEQFF. This chain joins TRBV6-6 and TRBJ2-1, with a tentative D call TRBD1 (5 bases). Germline CDR1 is MNHNY and CDR2 is SVGAGI (reference sequence). Trimming shortened V by 6 bases and J by 6 bases, and 12 bases separated the two germline ends. The CDR3 contains 13 residues.

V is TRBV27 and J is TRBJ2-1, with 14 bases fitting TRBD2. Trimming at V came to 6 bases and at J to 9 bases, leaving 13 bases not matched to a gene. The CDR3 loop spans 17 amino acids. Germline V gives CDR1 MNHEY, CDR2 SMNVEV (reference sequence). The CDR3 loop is CASSPRLAGGLVSEQFF. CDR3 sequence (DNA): TGTGCCAGCAGCCCAAGACTAGCGGGAGGGCTTGTGAGTGAGCAGTTCTTC.